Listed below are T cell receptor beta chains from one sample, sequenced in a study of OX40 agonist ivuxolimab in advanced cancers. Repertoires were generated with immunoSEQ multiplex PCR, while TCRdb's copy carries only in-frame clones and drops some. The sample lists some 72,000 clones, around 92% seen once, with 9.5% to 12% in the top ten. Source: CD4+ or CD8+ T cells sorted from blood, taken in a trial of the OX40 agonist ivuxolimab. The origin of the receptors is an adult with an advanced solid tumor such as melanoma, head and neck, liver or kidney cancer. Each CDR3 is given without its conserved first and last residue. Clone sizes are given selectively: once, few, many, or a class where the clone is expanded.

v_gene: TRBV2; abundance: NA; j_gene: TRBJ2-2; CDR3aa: ASSETSKDGELF
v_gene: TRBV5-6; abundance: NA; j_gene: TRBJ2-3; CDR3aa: ASRAGVTDTQY
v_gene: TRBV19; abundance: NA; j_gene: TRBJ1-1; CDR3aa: ASRVGSTHEAF
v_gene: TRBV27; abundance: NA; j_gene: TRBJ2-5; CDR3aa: ASSFLGGGETQY
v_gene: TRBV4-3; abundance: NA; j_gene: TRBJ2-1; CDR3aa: ASSQGPPGDEQF
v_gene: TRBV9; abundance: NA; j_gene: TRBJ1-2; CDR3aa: ASSVVGPADYGYT
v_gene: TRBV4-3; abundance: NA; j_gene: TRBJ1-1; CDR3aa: ASSPLLQGEGGVNTEAF
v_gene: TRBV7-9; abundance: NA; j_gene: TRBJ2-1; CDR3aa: ASAGGSYNEQF
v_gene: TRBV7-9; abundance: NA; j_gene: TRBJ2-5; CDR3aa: ASSRPGLASQETQY
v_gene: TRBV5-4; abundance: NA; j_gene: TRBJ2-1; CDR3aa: ASSLRGWDEQF
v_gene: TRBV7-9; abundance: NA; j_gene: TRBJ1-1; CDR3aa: ASSPVEGVRTEAF
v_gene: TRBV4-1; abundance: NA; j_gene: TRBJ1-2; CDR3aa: ASSQYLGEGYT
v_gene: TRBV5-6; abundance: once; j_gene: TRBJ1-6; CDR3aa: ASSLGTGGSPLH
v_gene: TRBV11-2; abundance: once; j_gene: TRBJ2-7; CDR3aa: ASEAGGFYEQY
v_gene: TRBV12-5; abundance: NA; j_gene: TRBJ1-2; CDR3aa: ASGPRQGPYGYT
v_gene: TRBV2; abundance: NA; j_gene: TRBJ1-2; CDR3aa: ASSEVVGAAGESGYT
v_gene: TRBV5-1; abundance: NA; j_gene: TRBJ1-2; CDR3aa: ASSPRVGGFYGYT
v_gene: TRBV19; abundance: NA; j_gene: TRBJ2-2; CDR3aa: ASSIDREGGTGELF
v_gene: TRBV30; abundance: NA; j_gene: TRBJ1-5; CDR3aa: AWSHNSNQPQH
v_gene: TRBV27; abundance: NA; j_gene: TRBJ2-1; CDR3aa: ASSFDRGVRQDLYNEQF
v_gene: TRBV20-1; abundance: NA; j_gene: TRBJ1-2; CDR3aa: SVGRDGYT
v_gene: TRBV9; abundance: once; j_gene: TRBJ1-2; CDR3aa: ASSERGQGEGYGYT
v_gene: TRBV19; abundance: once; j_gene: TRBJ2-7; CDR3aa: ASSPGTGSYEQY
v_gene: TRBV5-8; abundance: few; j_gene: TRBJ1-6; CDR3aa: ASSHHWDG
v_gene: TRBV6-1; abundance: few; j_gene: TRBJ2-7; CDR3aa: ASSQRGWPYEQY
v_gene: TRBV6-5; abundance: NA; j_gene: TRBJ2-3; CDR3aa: ASSYEFLSATDTQY
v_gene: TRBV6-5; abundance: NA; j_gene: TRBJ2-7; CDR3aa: ASRAGTQAGYEQY
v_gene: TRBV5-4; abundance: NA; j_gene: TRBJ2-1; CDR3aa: ASSSTSVYNEQF
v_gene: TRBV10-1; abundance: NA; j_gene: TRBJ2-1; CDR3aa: ASRTPGLAENNEQF
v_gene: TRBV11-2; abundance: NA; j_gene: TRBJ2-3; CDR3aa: ATTPDRAPDTQY
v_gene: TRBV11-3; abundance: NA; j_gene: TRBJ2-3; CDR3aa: ASSRSSDTQY
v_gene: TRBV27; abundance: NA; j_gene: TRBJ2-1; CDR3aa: ASSSTGNINEQF
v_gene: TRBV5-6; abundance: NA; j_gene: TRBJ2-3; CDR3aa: ASSLSGSRTDTQY